Shown below are 29 T cell receptor beta chains from a single sample sequenced in a study of tissue T cells after allogeneic stem cell transplantation. The method was immunoSEQ multiplex PCR; TCRdb's version includes in-frame clones alone and lacks a portion of them. The sample includes roughly 8,100 clones, roughly 38% of them seen just once. Time point described: mouse harvest day 14 after allogeneic transplant. Mouse grafts combined 10^7 T-cell-depleted bone marrow cells with 10^6 splenic CD5+ T cells. What was sequenced was skin. Receptors originate from a female BALB/c mouse given C57BL/6 T cells with graft-versus-host disease after an allogeneic hematopoietic cell transplant.

As for this clone: Genes here carry mouse names. The read comes to an end 1 residue before the CDR3 does, leaving the germline J gene to fill in the end. The chain couples TRBV12-2 to TRBJ2-7, with D perhaps matching TRBD2 (6 bases). The V and J ends lost 0 bases and 3 bases respectively, with 11 bases between them. The CDR3 is made up of 14 amino acids. Germline-derived CDR1 and CDR2 are SGHLS and HYDKME. The sequenced CDR3 bases are TGTGCCAGCTCTCTCGGATTGGGGGTCTATGAACAGTAC. Translated: CASSLGLGVYEQY. The entire CDR3 is CASSLGLGVYEQYF.

This clone is judged medium-sized. Germline and genes: mouse. Read coverage stops 1 residue before the CDR3 terminus; the germline J gene supplies the remainder. V gene TRBV26 combines with J gene TRBJ2-3; 9 bases match TRBD1. Germline lookup yields CDR1 KGHPV and CDR2 FQNQEV (reference sequence). This CDR3 spans 15 amino acids. J was trimmed by 1 base and V by 6 bases; bases with no gene match: 5. Here the CDR3 reads CASRRDRDRAETLYF. The sequenced CDR3 bases are TGTGCCAGCAGGCGGGACAGGGACCGTGCAGAAACGCTGTAT.

About this clone itself: Here the gene names and germline are mouse. This CDR3 is also generated by other DNA sequences in the sample. CDR3 residues: CASSPGGQDTQYF. CDR3 bases read: TGTGCCAGCAGCCCTGGGGGCCAAGACACCCAGTAC. The chain combines TRBV26 with TRBJ2-5, with 7 positions matching TRBD2. The CDR3 is cut off 1 residue early in the read; its end comes from the germline J gene. The germline gives CDR1 KGHPV, CDR2 FQNQEV (reference sequence). V lost 6 bases and J lost 2; bases outside the gene matches: 2. The CDR3 spans 13 residues. Drawing the rest from reference TRBV26 and TRBJ2-5, the complete variable domain is NSKVIQTPRYLVKGQGQKAKMRCIPEKGHPVVFWYQQNKNNEFKFLINFQNQEVLQQIDMTEKRFSAECPSNSPCSLEIQSSEAGDSALYLCASSPGGQDTQYFGPGTRLLVL.

On this clone itself: Gene names refer to mouse genes. The read stops 1 residue short of the end of the CDR3; the missing end is completed from the germline J gene. The gene calls are TRBV16 and TRBJ2-7, with 7 bases matching TRBD2. Germline loops: CDR1 SGHSA, CDR2 FRNQAP. Trimming took 3 bases from V and 2 from J; bases not matched to a gene: 1. The CDR3 runs 13 residues. CDR3 DNA (partial): TGTGCAAGCAGCTTTACTGGGGCCTATGAACAGTAC. Amino acids: CASSFTGAYEQY. Given in full, the CDR3 is CASSFTGAYEQYF. The full variable domain, rest sourced from reference TRBV16 and TRBJ2-7, is NAGVIQTPRHKVTGKGQEATLWCEPISGHSAVFWYRQTIVQGLEFLTYFRNQAPIDDSGMPKERFSAQMPNQSHSTLKIQSTQPQDSAVYLCASSFTGAYEQYFGPGTRLTVL.

On this clone: Gene names and germline match the mouse. Read coverage stops 1 residue before the CDR3 terminus; the germline J gene supplies the remainder. The chain couples TRBV23 to TRBJ1-4; the table names TRBD1, a call not compared with the DNA. The CDR3 loop spans 14 amino acids. Germline lookup yields CDR1 KGHTA and CDR2 FQNQQP. The CDR3: CSSSPGQGAERLFF. Partial CDR3 DNA: TGCTCCAGCAGTCCGGGACAGGGAGCCGAAAGATTATTT.

Worth noting for this clone: Gene names and germline refer to mouse. Partial CDR3 DNA: TGCTCCAGCAGTCAATCTCAGGGGCGGGGGGACACCCAGTAC. It translates to CSSSQSQGRGDTQY. The CDR3 reads in full as CSSSQSQGRGDTQYF. V usage is TRBV23 and J usage is TRBJ2-5; TRBD1 was called by the table and not checked on the DNA. The CDR3 end is not reached by the read, which stops 1 residue before it; the germline J gene fills it in. The germline gives CDR1 KGHTA, CDR2 FQNQQP. The CDR3 loop spans 15 amino acids.

Details on this clone: All gene names here are mouse names. The read ends 1 residue shy of where the CDR3 ends; the end is completed using the germline J gene. The rearrangement joins TRBV31 to TRBJ1-6, with no clear D. TRBJ1-6 is an ORF, and what it does is uncertain. Germline V gene sequence: CDR1 GKSSPN, CDR2 SITVG. The ends were cut back, 1 base at V and 4 bases at J, with 8 bases in the middle. This CDR3 spans 14 amino acids. The CDR3 spells CAWSQGPYNSPLYF. The DNA read from the CDR3 is TGTGCCTGGAGTCAGGGTCCTTATAATTCGCCCCTCTAC.

A remark on this clone: The gene symbols are mouse symbols. CDR3: CGARDTDSNERLFF. The covered CDR3 bases are TGTGGTGCTAGGGATACAGATTCCAACGAAAGATTATTT. V gene TRBV20 combines with J gene TRBJ1-4; D remains unclear. The CDR3 goes on 1 residue after the read ends, and that part is filled in from the germline J gene. The CDR3 is 14 amino acids. Trimming stripped 0 bases from V and 1 base from J, with 6 bases between. Germline CDR1 and CDR2: GFQATS and STVNSAI.

About this clone: Gene names denote mouse genes. Read sequence stops 1 residue before the CDR3 end, and the germline J gene provides the missing end. The genes are TRBV15 and TRBJ1-5; D not resolved. V shed 3 bases and J shed 0 bases, with 3 bases lying between them. The CDR3 is 13 residues long. Germline V lookup: CDR1 SGHND, CDR2 FRSKSL. The part of the CDR3 DNA that was read is TGTGCCAGCAGTTTCGGTAACAACCAGGCTCCGCTT. Its protein product is CASSFGNNQAPL. The entire CDR3 protein reads CASSFGNNQAPLF.

A remark on this clone: Any gene name here is a mouse gene name. Read coverage stops 1 residue before the CDR3 terminus; the germline J gene supplies the remainder. The chain joins TRBV23 to TRBJ2-4; the DNA was not used to check the table's D call, TRBD2. The CDR3 is 17 amino acids. Germline V gives CDR1 KGHTA, CDR2 FQNQQP. Partial CDR3 DNA: TGCTCCAGCAGTCAAATGATGGGGGGGCGCGGTCAAAACACCTTGTAC. This gives the protein CSSSQMMGGRGQNTLY. The full CDR3 protein reads CSSSQMMGGRGQNTLYF.

This clone is labeled medium-sized. Genes here carry mouse names. The read finishes 1 residue shy of the CDR3 end, and the germline J gene is used to complete it. The rearrangement links TRBV26 to TRBJ2-7; D is tentatively TRBD1 or TRBD2 (6 bases each). Germline assignment: CDR1 KGHPV and CDR2 FQNQEV (reference sequence). The germline V and J ends were trimmed by 4 bases and 6 bases, with 7 bases remaining between them. The CDR3 covers 11 residues. The CDR3 DNA, read in part, is TGTGCCAGCAGTCAGGGGGGTGAACAGTAC. Translating it yields CASSQGGEQY. The full-length CDR3 reads as CASSQGGEQYF.

As to this clone: The listed genes are named as in mouse. The read ends 1 residue before the CDR3 terminus; that terminus is restored from the germline J gene. This chain joins TRBV26 and TRBJ2-7, with 10 bases fitting TRBD1. The CDR3 is made up of 14 amino acids. Germline assignment: CDR1 KGHPV and CDR2 FQNQEV (reference sequence). V dropped 4 bases and J dropped 4; count of bases not matched to a gene: 4. The CDR3 spells CASSPRDRGYEQYF. CDR3 DNA (partial): TGTGCCAGCAGTCCCCGGGACAGGGGTTATGAACAGTAC.

In this sample, this clone is medium-sized (0.01 to 0.1%). The gene names here belong to mouse. The read finishes 1 residue shy of the CDR3 end, and the germline J gene is used to complete it. V and J are TRBV26 and TRBJ2-1; 8 bases map to TRBD1. CDR3 length equals 14 residues. Germline CDR1 reads KGHPV; CDR2 reads FQNQEV (reference sequence). After removal of 6 bases from V and 0 bases from J, the junction contained 1 base not matched to a gene. Here the CDR3 reads CASRQGDNYAEQFF. The CDR3 DNA, read in part, is TGTGCCAGCAGACAGGGGGATAACTATGCTGAGCAGTTC.

With respect to this clone: Gene names and germline match the mouse. The read finishes 1 residue shy of the CDR3 end, and the germline J gene is used to complete it. The rearrangement joins TRBV26 to TRBJ1-4; D unresolved. The CDR3 totals 15 residues. V was cut by 3 bases and J by 0 bases, with 8 bases left in between. CDR1 KGHPV and CDR2 FQNQEV come from the germline V gene (reference sequence). CDR3 DNA, as far as it was read: TGTGCCAGCAGTCTTTTTGTTATTTCCAACGAAAGATTATTT. It codes for CASSLFVISNERLF. The full CDR3 protein is CASSLFVISNERLFF.

Remarks on this clone: The genes are named according to mouse. The read halts 1 residue ahead of the CDR3 end, with the missing end drawn from the germline J gene. The chain couples TRBV23 to TRBJ1-5. The germline V gene has CDR1 KGHTA and CDR2 FQNQQP. This CDR3 region has 15 residues. The CDR3 loop is CSSSQSMGAVQAPLF. The sequenced CDR3 bases are TGCTCCAGCAGTCAATCGATGGGGGCGGTCCAGGCTCCGCTT.

As to this clone: The gene names here belong to mouse. The CDR3 end falls 1 residue outside the read, so it is completed with the germline J gene. The chain carries TRBV24 and TRBJ1-2; tentative D call: TRBD1 (6 bases). The ends were cut back, 2 bases at V and 2 bases at J, with 9 bases in the middle. The CDR3 is 14 residues long. Looked up from germline, CDR1 is KGHTA and CDR2 is FRNEEI. The CDR3 bases that were read are TGTGCCAGCAGTCTGCGGCAGGGGAACTCCGACTACACC. This translates into CASSLRQGNSDYT. The CDR3 in full is CASSLRQGNSDYTF.

For this clone: Germline and genes here are mouse. The read ends 1 residue early relative to the CDR3; the germline J gene fills the gap. At the DNA level, this CDR3 is encoded by other sequences in the same sample as well. This chain links TRBV13-3 with TRBJ2-1, with a tentative D call TRBD2 (7 bases). Germline V gene sequence: CDR1 NNHDY, CDR2 SYVADS. V was shortened by 0 bases and J by 1 base, with 8 bases between the two germline ends. CDR3 length: 15 amino acids. Here the CDR3 reads CASSDAGGNYAEQFF. The part of the CDR3 DNA that was read is TGTGCCAGCAGTGATGCGGGGGGCAACTATGCTGAGCAGTTC.

This clone was picked up a small number of times. Gene names follow the mouse nomenclature. The CDR3 end is not reached by the read, which stops 1 residue before it; the germline J gene fills it in. The rearrangement joins TRBV26 to TRBJ2-1, with 8 bases matching TRBD2. V shed 1 base, J shed 6 bases, and the junction held 2 bases outside the gene matches. This CDR3 region has 14 residues. CDR1 KGHPV and CDR2 FQNQEV come from the germline V gene (reference sequence). This CDR3 reads CASSLWGGAAEQFF. The DNA read from the CDR3 is TGTGCCAGCAGTCTGTGGGGGGGGGCTGCTGAGCAGTTC. Supplemented by reference TRBV26 and TRBJ2-1, the full variable domain reads NSKVIQTPRYLVKGQGQKAKMRCIPEKGHPVVFWYQQNKNNEFKFLINFQNQEVLQQIDMTEKRFSAECPSNSPCSLEIQSSEAGDSALYLCASSLWGGAAEQFFGPGTRLTVL.

This clone counts as medium-sized. Mouse names are used for the genes. The CDR3 end falls 1 residue outside the read, so it is completed with the germline J gene. The chain couples TRBV26 to TRBJ1-1, with no clear D. The germline V and J ends were trimmed by 6 bases and 8 bases, with 7 bases remaining between them. Germline V CDR1 and CDR2: KGHPV, FQNQEV (reference sequence). This CDR3 has 10 residues. CDR3 in amino acids: CASRGEEVFF. Partial CDR3 DNA: TGTGCCAGCAGGGGCGAGGAAGTCTTC. The variable domain in full, with the rest retrieved from reference TRBV26 and TRBJ1-1, is NSKVIQTPRYLVKGQGQKAKMRCIPEKGHPVVFWYQQNKNNEFKFLINFQNQEVLQQIDMTEKRFSAECPSNSPCSLEIQSSEAGDSALYLCASRGEEVFFGKGTRLTVV.

With regard to this clone: The germline and genes are mouse ones. The read finishes 1 residue shy of the CDR3 end, and the germline J gene is used to complete it. This chain connects TRBV19 to TRBJ2-7; 8 bases fit TRBD1. Germline V gene sequence: CDR1 FNHDT, CDR2 SITEND (reference sequence). V was clipped by 3 bases and J by 0 bases; unmatched bases: 2. The CDR3 is made up of 14 amino acids. The sequenced part of the CDR3 DNA is TGTGCCAGCAGTAGGACAGGGAGCTCCTATGAACAGTAC. The encoded protein is CASSRTGSSYEQY. The whole CDR3 reads CASSRTGSSYEQYF.

For this clone: All gene names here are mouse names. The missing CDR3 end, 1 residue past where the read stops, is filled in from the germline J gene. This rearrangement joins TRBV2 to TRBJ1-5; no clear D gene. V gave up 0 bases and J gave up 2 bases, with 8 bases separating them. CDR3 size: 15 residues. CDR1 is LGHNA, CDR2 YSYQKL, per germline. The sequenced part of the CDR3 DNA is TGTGCCAGCAGCCAAGATCGGCAGTACAACCAGGCTCCGCTT. It specifies CASSQDRQYNQAPL. The CDR3 in its entirety is CASSQDRQYNQAPLF.

This clone is medium-sized in the sample. Germline and genes: mouse. The read ends 1 residue early relative to the CDR3; the germline J gene fills the gap. The chain uses TRBV26 and TRBJ1-6; no firm D call. TRBJ1-6 is assigned to the ORF class and has an uncertain function. The CDR3 spans 13 residues. Trimming removed 2 bases from V and 7 bases from J, with 6 bases in between. CDR1 is KGHPV, CDR2 FQNQEV, per germline (reference sequence). The covered CDR3 bases are TGTGCCAGCAGTCTGCGGAAGAATTCGCCCCTCTAC. Its translation: CASSLRKNSPLY. The full CDR3 reads CASSLRKNSPLYF.

With regard to this clone: Gene labels here are mouse ones. The CDR3 extends 1 residue past the end of the read, so its final part is completed from the germline J gene. V is TRBV23 and J is TRBJ1-1; the table's D call of TRBD1 was not tested on the DNA. CDR3 length: 14 amino acids. The germline V gene has CDR1 KGHTA and CDR2 FQNQQP. The CDR3 sequence is CSSSLGQGGTEVFF. The CDR3 DNA, read in part, is TGCTCCAGCAGTCTCGGACAGGGGGGGACAGAAGTCTTC.

Concerning this clone itself: Gene names follow the mouse nomenclature. The CDR3 end is not reached by the read, which stops 1 residue before it; the germline J gene fills it in. V gene TRBV15 combines with J gene TRBJ2-5; D gene uncertain. CDR1 and CDR2 (germline): SGHND, FRSKSL. The CDR3 is 11 residues long. V gave up 3 bases and J gave up 2 bases, with 0 bases separating them. The part of the CDR3 DNA that was read is TGTGCCAGCAGTTTCCAAGACACCCAGTAC. It encodes CASSFQDTQY. The whole CDR3 sequence is CASSFQDTQYF.

This clone is labeled medium-sized. Here the gene names and germline are mouse. The CDR3 is cut off 1 residue early in the read; its end comes from the germline J gene. V is TRBV1 and J is TRBJ2-3; D unresolved. Trimming removed 6 bases from V and 0 bases from J, with 4 bases in between. The CDR3 totals 12 residues. The germline gives CDR1 NSQYPW, CDR2 LRSPGD (reference sequence). Incomplete CDR3 DNA: TGCACCTGCAGGGACAGTGCAGAAACGCTGTAT. The encoded protein is CTCRDSAETLY. The full CDR3 protein reads CTCRDSAETLYF.

Note on this clone: Gene names denote mouse genes. The CDR3 loop is CASSSGLGANTLYF. The part of the CDR3 DNA that was read is TGTGCCAGCAGCTCCGGACTGGGGGCAAACACCTTGTAC. The J gene is TRBJ2-4, the V gene TRBV3; 10 bases fit TRBD2. The read halts 1 residue ahead of the CDR3 end, with the missing end drawn from the germline J gene. The CDR3 extends over 14 amino acids. Germline CDR1 is SNHLY and CDR2 is FYNGKV (reference sequence). After removal of 4 bases from V and 5 bases from J, the junction contained 3 bases not matched to a gene.

This clone is medium-sized. The gene names here belong to mouse. The read ends 1 residue shy of where the CDR3 ends; the end is completed using the germline J gene. J is TRBJ2-7 and V is TRBV29; D may match TRBD1 or TRBD2 (6 bases each). Germline V gene data show CDR1 as MSHET and CDR2 as SYDVDS. This CDR3 contains 12 residues. V was shortened by 5 bases and J by 4 bases, with 9 bases between the two germline ends. The covered CDR3 bases are TGTGCTAGCAGTGGGGGCCAATATGAACAGTAC. Translated: CASSGGQYEQY. From start to end, the CDR3 is CASSGGQYEQYF.

In this sample, this clone turned up a few times. Genes here carry mouse names. Sequencing ends 1 residue short of the CDR3 end; the germline J gene provides the rest. This sequence joins TRBV26 and TRBJ1-2; D perhaps matches TRBD1 (5 bases). V lost 0 bases, J lost 5 bases, and 10 bases lay in between. The V gene's germline CDR1 is KGHPV and CDR2 FQNQEV (reference sequence). CDR3 length: 14 residues. CDR3 DNA (partial): TGTGCCAGCAGTCTGTCAGGGGCGCGATCCGACTACACC. This sequence encodes CASSLSGARSDYT. The complete CDR3 sequence is CASSLSGARSDYTF.

About this clone: Gene labels here are mouse ones. The read falls 1 residue short of the CDR3 end, and the missing part is taken from the germline J gene. This chain connects TRBV3 to TRBJ1-2, with 11 bases that match TRBD1. This CDR3 spans 15 amino acids. With 1 base clipped from V and 4 bases from J, the junction kept 2 bases outside the gene matches. The germline CDR1 and CDR2 sequences are SNHLY and FYNGKV (reference sequence). CDR3 region: CASSLGGTGGSDYTF. The covered CDR3 bases are TGTGCCAGCAGCTTAGGAGGGACAGGGGGCTCCGACTACACC.